A selection of T cell receptor beta chains follows, all from one sample in a study of STAT5B mutations in CD4+ large granular lymphocyte leukemia. Some clones are missing from TCRdb's copy, which holds only in-frame ones; the method was immunoSEQ multiplex PCR. There are about 26,000 clones in the sample; 81% occur only once, and more than 0.25% lies in the top ten. Sequencing used CD4+ T cells from blood buffy coats. The origin of the receptors is a human donor in good health. CDR3s include the opening cysteine and the closing phenylalanine or tryptophan. The D gene is left open where the match is weak. Not all rows give a size; the values are once, few, many and, for expanded clones, a class.

v_call	clone_size	j_call	d_call	cdr3_aa	cdr3_nt
TRBV12-5	.	TRBJ2-5	TRBD1	CASARDSQETQYF	TGTGCTAGTGCCAGGGACAGCCAAGAGACCCAGTACTTC
TRBV6-1	.	TRBJ2-6	.	CASERGQSGANVLTF	TGTGCCAGCGAGAGAGGGCAATCTGGGGCCAACGTCCTGACTTTC
TRBV15	.	TRBJ1-1	.	CATSRSQGMNTEAFF	TGTGCCACCAGCAGAAGCCAGGGAATGAACACTGAAGCTTTCTTT
TRBV2	once	TRBJ2-1	TRBD2	CASSGTSNGEQFF	TGTGCCAGCAGTGGGACTAGCAACGGGGAGCAGTTCTTC
TRBV25-1	once	TRBJ2-2	TRBD1	CASVSRTGANTGELFF	TGTGCCAGCGTATCCCGGACAGGGGCGAACACCGGGGAGCTGTTTTTT
TRBV5-5	.	TRBJ2-1	TRBD1	CASSSGGQGNNEQFF	TGTGCCAGCAGCTCAGGGGGACAGGGCAACAATGAGCAGTTCTTC
TRBV7-2	.	TRBJ1-3	.	CASSLTDGLSGNTIYF	TGTGCCAGCAGCTTGACGGACGGGCTCTCTGGAAACACCATATATTTT
TRBV7-3	.	TRBJ2-1	.	CASSPVLAGSYNEQFF	TGTGCCAGCAGCCCCGTCCTAGCCGGGTCCTACAATGAGCAGTTCTTC
TRBV18	.	TRBJ1-2	.	CASSPSDSRGYTF	TGTGCCAGCTCACCTAGCGATTCTAGAGGCTACACCTTC
TRBV10-1	.	TRBJ2-5	TRBD1	CASSLQGEETQYF	TGCGCCAGCAGTCTACAGGGGGAAGAGACCCAGTACTTC
TRBV6-5	.	TRBJ2-7	TRBD2	CASSYEGGRAYEQYF	TGTGCCAGCAGTTATGAGGGCGGGAGGGCCTACGAGCAGTACTTC
TRBV30	.	TRBJ2-2	.	CAWRQLGELFF	TGTGCCTGGAGACAGCTCGGGGAGCTGTTTTTT
TRBV5-8	once	TRBJ2-3	.	CASSSVTRDTQYF	TGTGCCAGCAGCTCCGTGACTAGAGATACGCAGTATTTT
TRBV7-9	few	TRBJ1-5	.	CASSPEDPGNQPQHF	TGTGCCAGCAGCCCGGAAGATCCTGGCAATCAGCCCCAGCATTTT
TRBV11-3	.	TRBJ2-3	TRBD2	CASSPGTSGRAGTDTQYF	TGTGCCAGCAGCCCTGGGACTAGCGGGAGGGCCGGCACAGATACGCAGTATTTT
TRBV19	.	TRBJ2-5	.	CASSILVERTQYF	TGTGCCAGTAGTATTTTAGTGGAGAGGACCCAGTACTTC
TRBV6-1	.	TRBJ2-1	.	CASSDVGTYLNVNEQFF	TGTGCCAGCAGTGACGTCGGAACCTATCTTAATGTAAATGAGCAGTTCTTC
TRBV19	.	TRBJ1-2	TRBD1	CASNDPRGARYGYTF	TGTGCCAGTAATGATCCCAGGGGGGCCAGATATGGCTACACCTTC
TRBV2	.	TRBJ1-1	.	CAGSLDYNTEAFF	TGTGCCGGATCCCTGGACTATAACACTGAAGCTTTCTTT
TRBV19	.	TRBJ2-1	TRBD1	CASSTGTGGGYEQFF	TGTGCCAGTAGTACCGGGACAGGGGGCGGATATGAGCAGTTCTTC
TRBV4-2	few	TRBJ1-4	.	CASSQDRGTREKLFF	TGTGCCAGCAGCCAAGATCGGGGAACCAGGGAAAAACTGTTTTTT
TRBV27	.	TRBJ1-2	.	CASSSYRESGGYTF	TGTGCCAGCAGCTCTTACAGGGAATCTGGTGGCTACACCTTC
TRBV6-5	.	TRBJ1-1	TRBD1	CASSPPGGGMAEAFF	TGTGCCAGCAGCCCCCCAGGGGGAGGGATGGCTGAAGCTTTCTTT
TRBV11-3	.	TRBJ2-3	TRBD2	CASSRTSGSRADTQYF	TGTGCCAGCAGCCGGACTAGCGGGAGCCGCGCAGATACGCAGTATTTT
TRBV6-1	.	TRBJ1-2	TRBD1	CASSGTGAGGYTF	TGTGCCAGCAGTGGGACAGGGGCGGGGGGCTACACCTTC
TRBV5-1	.	TRBJ2-7	TRBD2	CASTVGSGIKRSRHEQYF	TGCGCCAGCACGGTGGGTAGCGGGATTAAAAGGTCTAGGCACGAGCAGTACTTC
TRBV6-1	.	TRBJ1-1	.	CASTLLGLNTEAFF	TGTGCCAGCACTCTGCTGGGCCTGAACACTGAAGCTTTCTTT
TRBV4-1	.	TRBJ1-2	.	CASSLGDPYYGYTF	TGCGCCAGCAGCCTGGGGGACCCGTACTATGGCTACACCTTC
TRBV7-9	.	TRBJ1-5	.	CASSLHSSGARLKQPQHF	TGTGCCAGCAGCTTACATTCAAGCGGGGCAAGGCTGAAGCAGCCCCAGCATTTT
TRBV5-1	.	TRBJ2-2	.	CASRLDSTGELFF	TGCGCCAGCAGACTCGACAGCACCGGGGAGCTGTTTTTT
TRBV5-4	.	TRBJ1-1	.	CASSLSQGNTEAFF	TGTGCCAGCAGCTTAAGCCAGGGGAACACTGAAGCTTTCTTT
TRBV19	.	TRBJ2-5	TRBD2	CASSIGLAGGQEETQYF	TGTGCCAGTAGTATCGGACTAGCGGGAGGGCAGGAGGAGACCCAGTACTTC
TRBV11-2	once	TRBJ2-6	.	CASSARWGTGSGANVLTF	TGTGCCAGCAGCGCCCGCTGGGGAACGGGCTCTGGGGCCAACGTCCTGACTTTC
TRBV11-3	.	TRBJ2-4	TRBD2	CASSLGTSGRNIQYF	TGTGCCAGCAGCTTAGGGACTAGCGGGAGGAACATTCAGTACTTC
TRBV13	.	TRBJ1-1	.	CASSFSASGTEAFF	TGTGCCAGCAGCTTTTCAGCTAGCGGCACTGAAGCTTTCTTT
TRBV2	.	TRBJ2-5	.	CASSEGASAYQETQYF	TGTGCCAGCAGTGAAGGGGCTAGCGCGTACCAAGAGACCCAGTACTTC
TRBV16	.	TRBJ1-2	.	CASSRYNAGSNYGYTF	TGTGCCAGCAGCCGCTACAATGCAGGGAGTAACTATGGCTACACCTTC
TRBV7-7	.	TRBJ2-5	TRBD2	CASSFSSGGNQETQYF	TGTGCCAGCAGCTTCTCTAGCGGGGGAAACCAAGAGACCCAGTACTTC
TRBV19	.	TRBJ1-3	.	CASSIGRGGPGNTIYF	TGTGCCAGTAGTATCGGGAGGGGAGGCCCTGGAAACACCATATATTTT
TRBV7-2	once	TRBJ2-3	TRBD2	CASSPKRPGRGVNTDTQYF	TGTGCCAGCAGCCCTAAGCGTCCCGGACGGGGGGTAAATACAGATACGCAGTATTTT
TRBV5-1	.	TRBJ2-2	TRBD1	CASSFSEGASLFF	TGCGCCAGCAGCTTTTCTGAGGGGGCAAGTCTGTTTTTT
TRBV27	.	TRBJ1-1	.	CASSRNLGDTEAFF	TGTGCCAGCAGTCGTAACTTGGGAGACACTGAAGCTTTCTTT
TRBV4-2	once	TRBJ2-3	.	CASSHSGRRTDTQYF	TGTGCCAGCAGCCATTCGGGCAGGAGGACAGATACGCAGTATTTT
TRBV4-1	.	TRBJ2-3	.	CASSQERVTDTQYF	TGCGCCAGCAGCCAAGAGAGGGTCACAGATACGCAGTATTTT
TRBV2	.	TRBJ2-1	.	CASSQTRSSYNEQFF	TGTGCCAGCAGTCAAACTAGAAGCTCCTACAATGAGCAGTTCTTC
TRBV10-3	.	TRBJ2-2	.	CAIGRSGANTGELFF	TGTGCCATCGGACGGAGCGGAGCGAACACCGGGGAGCTGTTTTTT
TRBV19	.	TRBJ1-5	.	CASSIDEAGVQPQHF	TGTGCCAGTAGTATAGATGAGGCAGGGGTTCAGCCCCAGCATTTT
TRBV19	.	TRBJ2-7	TRBD1	CASSIFLGQGNLEQYF	TGTGCCAGTAGTATTTTCCTGGGACAGGGCAACTTGGAGCAGTACTTC
TRBV11-3	.	TRBJ2-6	.	CASSLGVGGANVLTF	TGTGCCAGCAGCTTGGGGGTAGGTGGGGCCAACGTCCTGACTTTC
TRBV10-3	.	TRBJ2-3	.	CAISESAGIDTQYF	TGTGCCATCAGTGAGTCCGCAGGGATAGATACGCAGTATTTT
TRBV6-5	.	TRBJ2-2	TRBD1	CASRPGQGATGELFF	TGTGCCAGCAGACCGGGACAGGGGGCCACCGGGGAGCTGTTTTTT
TRBV27	.	TRBJ1-4	.	CASSLSIGGGGEKLFF	TGTGCCAGCAGTTTATCGATCGGGGGGGGAGGTGAAAAACTGTTTTTT
TRBV5-4	.	TRBJ2-1	.	CASSLGSGVWNEQFF	TGTGCCAGCAGCTTGGGATCCGGGGTTTGGAATGAGCAGTTCTTC
TRBV7-9	few	TRBJ1-1	TRBD1	CASSLGQGNTEAFF	TGTGCCAGCAGCTTAGGACAGGGGAACACTGAAGCTTTCTTT
TRBV5-4	.	TRBJ2-3	TRBD2	CASSLMLAANTDTQYF	TGTGCCAGCAGTTTGATGCTAGCGGCTAACACAGATACGCAGTATTTT
TRBV13	.	TRBJ2-1	.	CASKRYGSYNEQFF	TGTGCCAGCAAGCGATACGGCTCCTACAATGAGCAGTTCTTC
TRBV4-1	.	TRBJ1-5	TRBD1	CASSQLPGQGTFSNQPQHF	TGCGCCAGCAGCCAGCTTCCGGGACAGGGAACTTTTAGCAATCAGCCCCAGCATTTT
TRBV6-1	.	TRBJ1-3	.	CASSAWGPFILSSGNTIYF	TGTGCCAGCAGTGCCTGGGGGCCTTTTATATTGAGCTCTGGAAACACCATATATTTT